One sample yielded the 10 T cell receptor delta chains listed below, sequenced in a study of γδ T cells in repeated Plasmodium falciparum infection. Vgamma9/Vdelta2+ and Vdelta2-negative gammadelta T cells were flow-sorted from PBMC for bulk sequencing. TCRdb re-analyzed the multiplex PCR reads via CATT. In the table there are 85,000 to 90,000 delta-chain clones, 1.4% of which are singletons. The sequencing sample was made of gamma-delta T cells from blood. The origin of the receptors is a pool of human donors (malaria-infected and uninfected, not separated).

To note about this clone: The protein given by TCRdb reflects a much larger clone and differs at residue 5 from this DNA's translation, likely from a read error; the protein shown is the DNA's translation. The gene calls are TRDV1 and TRDJ1; 10 nucleotides agree with TRDD3. Germline-derived CDR1 and CDR2 are TSWWSYY and QGS. The CDR3 runs 19 residues. V was clipped by 3 bases and J by 7 bases; unmatched bases: 20. The CDR3 DNA reads TGTGCTCTTGGGGACCTAATGGGCCCGTACTGGGGGATTGGCGGTAAACTCATCTTT. Its translation: CALGDLMGPYWGIGGKLIF.

As regards this clone: The protein TCRdb gives is from a much larger clone and does not agree with this DNA's translation at residue 17, likely a read error; the protein shown here comes from the DNA. V gene TRDV1 was called; the J gene was not; the table gives TRDD3 as D, unverified against the DNA. The CDR3 sequence is 19 residues long. CDR1 and CDR2 (germline): TSWWSYY, QGS. DNA for the CDR3: TGTGCTCTTGGTTTCCCTACGTGGGACTGGGACCTTTACACCGATAAACCCATCTTT. It translates to CALGFPTWDWDLYTDKPIF.

This clone was counted only a few times. This DNA's translation differs at residue 8 from TCRdb's protein, which comes from a much larger clone; a read error is likely, and the protein shown is translated from the DNA. V is TRDV2 and J is TRDJ2; D possibly corresponds to TRDD3 (6 bases). This CDR3 has 14 amino acids. V lost 3 bases and J 4 bases, leaving 11 bases between the germline ends. Germline-derived CDR1 and CDR2 are GEAIGNYY and EKD. CDR3 region: CACDDGGTTAQLFF. For the CDR3, the DNA is TGTGCCTGTGACGATGGGGGGACGACAGCACAACTCTTCTTT.

Comment on this clone: TCRdb assigns this DNA the protein of a much larger clone, which departs from its translation at residue 5; this likely reflects a read error, and the protein shown comes from translating the DNA. Distinct nucleotide sequences in the sample also encode this CDR3. This chain joins TRDV1 and TRDJ1; 7 nucleotides agree with TRDD3. The germline V gene encodes CDR1 TSWWSYY and CDR2 QGS. CDR3 size: 19 residues. V lost 5 bases to trimming and J lost 2 bases; unmatched junction nucleotides: 20. The chain's CDR3 is CALGKHYVSGDIDTDKLIF. In nucleotides, the CDR3 is TGTGCTCTTGGGAAACATTACGTCTCAGGGGATATTGATACCGATAAACTCATCTTT.

This clone was counted a few times. The TCRdb record carries a much larger clone's protein, which differs from this DNA's translation at residue 5; a read error is the likely cause, and the protein listed here is the DNA translation. The chain carries TRDV1 and TRDJ1, with D possibly matching TRDD2 (5 bases). Germline-derived CDR1 and CDR2 are TSWWSYY and QGS. The V gene lost 5 bases and the J gene lost 2 bases, with 21 bases spanning the gap. The CDR3 extends over 17 amino acids. CDR3 DNA: TGTGCTCTTGGGAGGTTTCCTTCGAGTAGGAGGACCGATAAACTCATCTTT. This encodes CALGRFPSSRRTDKLIF.

This clone was detected ten times or more. V is TRDV1 and J is TRDJ1; 7 positions match TRDD2. The germline V gene encodes CDR1 TSWWSYY and CDR2 QGS. The CDR3 spans 20 residues. The V and J ends lost 3 bases and 3 bases, in that order; junction bases with no gene match: 22. The CDR3, as DNA: TGTGCTCTTGGGGAGACCATTCCTACTTGGGCGGGTCCGAGGCCCGATAAACTCATCTTT. This codes for CALGETIPTWAGPRPDKLIF.

At least ten counts were recorded for this clone. The protein TCRdb gives is from a much larger clone and does not agree with this DNA's translation at residue 6, likely a read error; the protein shown here comes from the DNA. The chain couples TRDV2 to TRDJ1; D remains ambiguous. The CDR3 covers 15 residues. V lost 3 bases, J lost 0 bases, and 13 bases lay in between. Germline loops: CDR1 GEAIGNYY, CDR2 EKD. CDR3 in DNA: TGTGCCTGTGACCAGCGGGGCCTTTACACCGATAAACTCATCTTT. It specifies CACDQRGLYTDKLIF.

This clone was counted between two and nine times. A far larger clone is one base from this, pointing to a likely read error. At the DNA level, this CDR3 is encoded by other sequences in the same sample as well. This chain links TRDV2 with TRDJ1; perhaps TRDD3 as D (5 bases). TCRdb is silent on the J gene; assignment here came from matching the DNA to germline. This CDR3 has 17 residues. CDR1 and CDR2 (germline): GEAIGNYY, EKD. The CDR3 protein is CACDTDGGPPYTDKLIF. The CDR3 region has the DNA TGTGCCTGTGACACAGACGGGGGCCCCCCGTACACTGATAAACTCATCTTT.

Turning to this clone: TCRdb's protein for this DNA is that of a much larger clone and differs from the translation at residue 8, likely a read error; the protein shown is the DNA translation. The V call is TRDV1, the J call TRDJ1; 7 nucleotides agree with TRDD3. TCRdb does not report a J gene; here it was assigned by matching the DNA to germline references. V shed 2 bases, J shed 0 bases, and the junction held 15 bases outside the gene matches. CDR1 is TSWWSYY, CDR2 QGS, per germline. The CDR3 is made up of 19 amino acids. The CDR3 bases are TGTGCTCTTGGGGAAACAGTACTCCGGGATACTGAGTACACCGATAAACTCATCTTT. It is translated as CALGETVLRDTEYTDKLIF.

Details on this clone: This DNA's translation differs at residue 13 from TCRdb's protein, which comes from a much larger clone; a read error is likely, and the protein shown is translated from the DNA. V gene TRDV2 combines with J gene TRDJ3, with 9 bases lining up with TRDD3. Germline lookup yields CDR1 GEAIGNYY and CDR2 EKD. The CDR3 contains 18 residues. DNA for the CDR3: TGTGCCTGTGACACCGTACTGGGGGACTCCTGGGACATCCGACAGATGTTTTTC. Residues: CACDTVLGDSWDIRQMFF.